These 25 T cell receptor beta chains were all obtained from the same sample, sequenced in a study of blood T cell repertoires in COVID-19. TCRdb's copy holds only in-frame clones and misses some; the assay was immunoSEQ multiplex PCR. The repertoire includes about 98,000 clones, about nine tenths of them detected once, and 10% sits in the top ten. Source material: peripheral blood. These receptors came from a man aged 50 to 59 with acute or convalescent COVID-19.

This chain joins TRBV11-2 and TRBJ2-1; 8 bases are shared with TRBD2. The CDR3 covers 14 residues. The germline CDR1 and CDR2 sequences are SGHAT and FQNNGV. After removal of 3 bases from V and 7 bases from J, the junction contained 5 bases not matched to a gene. CDR3: CASSLASGLNEQFF. The CDR3 DNA sequence: TGTGCCAGCAGCTTGGCTAGCGGGTTGAATGAGCAGTTCTTC.

This clone has ten or more counts. The genes are TRBV5-6 and TRBJ2-3; D may be TRBD2 (5 bases). The CDR3 is 14 residues long. Germline values: CDR1 SGHDT, CDR2 YYEEEE. Trimming stripped 0 bases from V and 1 base from J, with 6 bases between. The CDR3 loop is CASSLGSGTDTQYF. The CDR3 coding sequence is TGTGCCAGCAGCTTGGGTAGCGGCACAGATACGCAGTATTTT.

The J gene is TRBJ2-1, the V gene TRBV5-1; 7 nucleotides line up with TRBD1. J gave up 6 bases and V 3 bases, and 9 bases lay outside the gene matches. The V gene's germline CDR1 is SGHRS and CDR2 YFSETQ. This CDR3 contains 15 residues. The CDR3 sequence is CASSSGWTGFNEQFF. CDR3 coding DNA: TGCGCCAGCAGCTCGGGATGGACAGGTTTCAATGAGCAGTTCTTC.

The chain employs TRBV12-5 and TRBJ2-3, with D possibly being TRBD2 (6 bases). This CDR3 comprises 11 residues. Germline lookup yields CDR1 LGHNT and CDR2 FRNRAP. Trimming cost V 6 bases and J 12 bases, with 13 bases left between them. CDR3: CASGGGPDQYF. For the CDR3, the DNA is TGTGCTAGTGGGGGGGGACCGGACCAGTATTTT.

The chain uses TRBV4-2 and TRBJ1-4, with TRBD1 identical over 7 bases. CDR1 and CDR2 from the germline V gene are LGHNA and YNFKEQ. Trimming cost V 4 bases and J 6 bases; bases outside gene matches: 8. The length of the CDR3 is 15 residues. CDR3 DNA: TGTGCCAGCAGCCGAAGCAGTGACAGGGATGAAAAACTGTTTTTT. Protein sequence: CASSRSSDRDEKLFF.

The V call is TRBV12-5, the J call TRBJ2-1, with unresolved D. The CDR3 length is 15 residues. Germline V gene data show CDR1 as LGHNT and CDR2 as FRNRAP. Trimming took off 2 bases at V and 4 bases at J, with 12 bases between the two ends. CDR3 sequence (DNA): TGTGCTAGTGGTTTGAGCAGGTCCATTTACAATGAGCAGTTCTTC. Translating gives CASGLSRSIYNEQFF.

The table lists this clone with a few counts. The chain combines TRBV2 with TRBJ1-2; D might be TRBD1 (6 bases). Germline V gene lookup returns CDR1 SNHLY and CDR2 FYNNEI. The CDR3 length is 17 residues. V dropped 6 bases and J dropped 4 bases, with 24 bases sitting between them. CDR3 amino acids: CASSARVLLKGGYGYTF. DNA of the CDR3: TGTGCCAGCAGCGCCCGTGTATTGCTGAAAGGGGGCTATGGCTACACCTTC.

The J gene is TRBJ1-1, the V gene TRBV19; TRBD1 is a possible D gene (6 bases). Looked up from germline, CDR1 is LNHDA and CDR2 is SQIVND (reference sequence). CDR3 size: 14 residues. V was clipped by 3 bases and J by 4 bases, with 12 bases between them. The DNA for the CDR3 is TGTGCCAGTAGTATGTCAGGGGTCTTCACTGAAGCTTTCTTT. Amino acid sequence: CASSMSGVFTEAFF.

The chain combines TRBV20-1 with TRBJ2-5; D might be TRBD2 (6 bases). The germline CDR1 and CDR2 sequences are DFQATT and SNEGSKA (reference sequence). V was cut by 1 base and J by 7 bases, with 7 bases left in between. The CDR3 spans 11 residues. The CDR3 nucleotides read TGCAGTGCTAGAGTGGGGGGGACCCAGTACTTC. The encoded protein is CSARVGGTQYF.

This clone occurred once. V gene TRBV7-3 combines with J gene TRBJ2-1; 7 bases fit TRBD1. Germline CDR1 SGHTA, CDR2 FQGTGA. With V trimmed by 4 bases and J by 6 bases, 3 bases remained unmatched. This CDR3 spans 13 amino acids. The CDR3 region is CASSSDRANEQFF. The CDR3 DNA reads TGTGCCAGCAGCTCCGACAGGGCCAATGAGCAGTTCTTC.

The CDR3 loop is CASSDRGRYGYTF. CDR3 coding DNA: TGCGCCAGCAGTGATCGGGGTCGGTATGGCTACACCTTC. This chain uses TRBV10-1 with TRBJ1-2; no reliable D call. Germline V gene data show CDR1 as WNHNN and CDR2 as SYGVQD (reference sequence). V shed 3 bases and J shed 5 bases, with 10 bases lying between them. CDR3 length: 13 residues.

This clone was observed a few times. This sequence joins TRBV4-1 and TRBJ1-4, with unresolved D. In germline, CDR1 is MGHRA, CDR2 YSYEKL. Trimming removed 4 bases from V and 0 bases from J, with 12 bases in between. The CDR3 runs 16 residues. Written as DNA, the CDR3 is TGCGCCAGCAGCCCCGCTTGGGCTGCAACTAATGAAAAACTGTTTTTT. Translating it yields CASSPAWAATNEKLFF.

This clone came up once. The chain links TRBV2 to TRBJ2-2; TRBD1 matches 8 bases. CDR1 is SNHLY and CDR2 is FYNNEI in the germline V gene. The CDR3 runs 15 residues. The junction had 4 bases not matched to a gene; V was cut back by 6 bases and J by 1 base. The CDR3 protein is CASSPRGLNTGELFF. As DNA, the CDR3 is TGTGCCAGCAGCCCCAGGGGGCTGAACACCGGGGAGCTGTTTTTT.

The chain joins TRBV11-3 to TRBJ1-1; TRBD1 might be the D (6 bases). Trimming removed 5 bases at V and 5 bases at J, with 12 bases between. This CDR3 contains 13 residues. Germline V gene lookup returns CDR1 SGHNT and CDR2 YENEEA. The CDR3 DNA reads TGTGCCAGCAGCATGACAGGTCAAACTGAAGCTTTCTTT. Protein product: CASSMTGQTEAFF.

The chain couples TRBV6-6 to TRBJ2-5; 9 bases line up with TRBD1. The CDR3 consists of 15 residues. The germline CDR1 and CDR2 sequences are MNHNY and SVGAGI (reference sequence). The junction had 9 bases not matched to a gene; V was cut back by 6 bases and J by 4 bases. The CDR3 region has the DNA TGTGCCAGCAGGGAACAGGGGGCGAGGGGAGAGACCCAGTACTTC. Translation: CASREQGARGETQYF.

This chain joins TRBV10-3 and TRBJ2-7; the match to TRBD1 covers 9 bases. Germline trimming cut 6 bases from V and 2 bases from J; bases unmatched to any gene: 8. CDR3 length equals 15 residues. Germline V gene data show CDR1 as ENHRY and CDR2 as SYGVKD. For the CDR3, the DNA is TGTGCCATCAGCGAGGGACAGGGCATCACCTACGAGCAGTACTTC. Translation: CAISEGQGITYEQYF.

The chain is built from TRBV19 and TRBJ1-2; no clear D. The CDR3 runs to 13 residues. CDR1 and CDR2 (germline): LNHDA, SQIVND (reference sequence). V gave up 6 bases and J gave up 5 bases, with 13 bases separating them. The chain's CDR3 is CASRTTGSYGYTF. CDR3 DNA: TGTGCCAGTAGAACTACCGGGTCTTATGGCTACACCTTC.

This rearrangement joins TRBV19 to TRBJ2-1; 9 positions agree with TRBD2. CDR3 length equals 15 residues. The germline V gene encodes CDR1 LNHDA and CDR2 SQIVND (reference sequence). J gave up 5 bases and V 8 bases, and 10 bases lay outside the gene matches. CDR3 nucleotides: TGTGCCAGTGCCAGGATGGCTAGCGGGAACAATGAGCAGTTCTTC. This gives the protein CASARMASGNNEQFF.

In DNA, the CDR3 is TGTGCCAGTAGTAGCGGTTCGGGGGGAGGCTCCTACGAGCAGTACTTC. As protein: CASSSGSGGGSYEQYF. The chain is built from TRBV19 and TRBJ2-7, with 7 bases matching TRBD2. Germline-derived CDR1 and CDR2 are LNHDA and SQIVND (reference sequence). The ends lost 4 bases at V and 0 bases at J; junction bases unmatched: 9. This CDR3 comprises 16 residues.

Remarks on this clone: An end of the junction differs from the germline gene, which may be a read error. This chain joins TRBV2 and TRBJ2-5; tentatively, D is TRBD1 (5 bases). The CDR3 has 9 residues. Germline CDR1 and CDR2: SNHLY and FYNNEI. In nucleotides, the CDR3 is TGTGCCAGCACCCCAGGGAAGGACTTC. Protein: CASTPGKDF. The full variable domain, in which reference TRBV2 and TRBJ2-5 provide the parts outside the CDR3, is EPEVTQTPSHQVTQMGQEVILRCVPISNHLYFYWYRQILGQKVEFLVSFYNNEISEKSEIFDDQFSVERPDGSNFTLKIRSTKLEDSAMYFCASTPGKDFGPGTRLLVL.

The genes are TRBV7-2 and TRBJ2-1, with D maybe TRBD2 (6 bases). The V and J ends lost 0 bases and 9 bases respectively, with 6 bases between them. Germline V gene lookup returns CDR1 SGHTA and CDR2 FQGNSA. The CDR3 consists of 12 residues. CDR3 region: CASSLAGGEQFF. CDR3 DNA: TGTGCCAGCAGCTTAGCGGGAGGTGAGCAGTTCTTC.

J is TRBJ1-1 and V is TRBV11-1, with TRBD1 as a possible D gene (6 bases). The CDR3 contains 11 residues. Looked up from germline, CDR1 is SGHAT and CDR2 is FQDESV (reference sequence). Trimming removed 6 bases from V and 8 bases from J, with 10 bases in between. CDR3 loop: CASSTDREAFF. Written as DNA, the CDR3 is TGTGCCAGCAGTACTGACAGGGAAGCTTTCTTT.

The chain uses TRBV18 and TRBJ1-5; D remains unclear. V was shortened by 8 bases and J by 6 bases, with 17 bases between the two germline ends. Germline assignment: CDR1 KGHSH and CDR2 LQKENI. The CDR3 totals 14 residues. The CDR3 DNA reads TGTGCCAGCCTTAAAGCGGGAGCGGGTCAGCCCCAGCATTTT. Protein sequence: CASLKAGAGQPQHF. Full variable domain (outside the CDR3, taken from reference TRBV18 and TRBJ1-5): NAGVMQNPRHLVRRRGQEARLRCSPMKGHSHVYWYRQLPEEGLKFMVYLQKENIIDESGMPKERFSAEFPKEGPSILRIQQVVRGDSAAYFCASLKAGAGQPQHFGDGTRLSIL.

In regard to this clone: Other DNA sequences from this sample encode an identical CDR3 as well. V and J are TRBV3-1 (or the pseudogene TRBV3-2) and TRBJ1-6; tentative D call: TRBD1 (5 bases). CDR1 is LGHDT and CDR2 is YNNKEL in the germline V gene (reference sequence). The CDR3 covers 14 residues. V was pared by 1 base and J by 10 bases, with 11 bases between. DNA for the CDR3: TGTGCCAGCAGCCAAGGGGGCCAAGGCTCACCCCTCCACTTT. Translated: CASSQGGQGSPLHF.

The chain recombines TRBV19 with TRBJ1-2, with 7 bases aligning to TRBD1. The ends lost 3 bases at V and 4 bases at J; junction bases unmatched: 11. The CDR3 consists of 16 residues. Germline values: CDR1 LNHDA, CDR2 SQIVND (reference sequence). In DNA form, the CDR3 reads TGTGCCAGTAGTATCGGACTCGGGGCAGGGGGCTATGGCTACACCTTC. This encodes CASSIGLGAGGYGYTF.